This TCR beta chain is from a study of identical twins. Trimming took 2 bases from V and 6 from J, leaving 10 bases between them. CDR1 and CDR2 (germline): LNHNV, YYDKDF (reference sequence). The CDR3 is 14 residues long. Of note for this clonotype: Its antigen remains unidentified.

Study observations and caveats: In monozygotic twins, models underestimated the sharing of out-of-frame TCR alpha. Abundant cord blood beta clonotypes carried fewer insertions; memory repertoires showed none.

TCRdb analysed the 5' RACE reads with MiXCR anew, one entry per CDR3 protein. Among 310,000 or so distinct CDR3 sequences listed, roughly 10% were seen once. These same data were also listed under a study on yellow fever vaccine responses in identical twins. Turning to that study: Reportedly, twins showed a vaccine T cell response that looked partly convergent and partly personalized.

The TCR was taken from a woman between 18 and 29 years old in good health. The V and J genes are TRBV15 and TRBJ2-2, with unresolved D. Sequences were obtained from CD8+ T cells sorted from blood. CDR3 nucleotide sequence: TGTGCCACCAGCAGATCAGACTCAGCCGGGGAGCTGTTTTTT. Translating it yields CATSRSDSAGELFF.